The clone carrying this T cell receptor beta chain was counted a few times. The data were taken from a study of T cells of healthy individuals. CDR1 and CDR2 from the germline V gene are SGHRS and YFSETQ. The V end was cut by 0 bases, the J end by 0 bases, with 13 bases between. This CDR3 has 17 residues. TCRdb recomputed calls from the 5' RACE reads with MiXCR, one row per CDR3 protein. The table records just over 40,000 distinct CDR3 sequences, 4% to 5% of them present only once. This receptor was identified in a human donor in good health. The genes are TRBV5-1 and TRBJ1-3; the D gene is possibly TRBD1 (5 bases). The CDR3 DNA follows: TGCGCCAGCAGCTTGGAGGGGAAGCGGTCCTCTGGAAACACCATATATTTT. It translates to CASSLEGKRSSGNTIYF. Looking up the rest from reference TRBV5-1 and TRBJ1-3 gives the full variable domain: KAGVTQTPRYLIKTRGQQVTLSCSPISGHRSVSWYQQTPGQGLQFLFEYFSETQRNKGNFPGRFSGRQFSNSRSEMNVSTLELGDSALYLCASSLEGKRSSGNTIYFGEGSWLTVV.